The rows below give T cell receptor beta chains drawn from one sample of a study of blood T cell repertoires in COVID-19. Clones were sequenced by immunoSEQ multiplex PCR, and TCRdb holds only the in-frame ones, with some missing. The sample consists of approximately 50,000 clones, about nine tenths of them appearing once. The sequenced sample consisted of peripheral blood. The receptors shown here come from a man over 45 with active COVID-19. Each CDR3 is given with its conserved first and last residue. Each record gives: clone size, J gene, D gene, V gene, CDR3 protein, CDR3 DNA. A D gene is named only where the DNA matches it firmly. The size of a clone is reported for some rows only, either as once, few or many, or as a class for expanded clones.

clone_size: NA
j_call: TRBJ1-3
d_call: NA
v_call: TRBV4-3
cdr3_aa: CASSQDSAGNTIYF
cdr3_nt: TGCGCCAGCAGCCAAGACAGCGCTGGAAACACCATATATTTT

clone_size: few
j_call: TRBJ2-7
d_call: TRBD1
v_call: TRBV12-3/TRBV12-4
cdr3_aa: CASARQGPYEQYF
cdr3_nt: TGTGCCAGCGCCCGACAGGGGCCCTACGAGCAGTACTTC

clone_size: NA
j_call: TRBJ1-2
d_call: NA
v_call: TRBV28
cdr3_aa: CASSLDYGYTF
cdr3_nt: TGTGCCAGCAGTCTCGACTATGGCTACACCTTC

clone_size: NA
j_call: TRBJ2-7
d_call: NA
v_call: TRBV28
cdr3_aa: CASSTAARGEQYF
cdr3_nt: TGTGCCAGCAGTACCGCTGCGCGCGGCGAGCAGTACTTC

clone_size: NA
j_call: TRBJ1-5
d_call: TRBD1
v_call: TRBV18
cdr3_aa: CASSADRVPNQPQHF
cdr3_nt: TGTGCCAGCTCAGCGGACAGGGTGCCCAATCAGCCCCAGCATTTT

clone_size: NA
j_call: TRBJ1-6
d_call: NA
v_call: TRBV9
cdr3_aa: CASSGAGQYNSPLHF
cdr3_nt: TGTGCCAGCAGCGGAGCAGGGCAATATAATTCACCCCTCCACTTT

clone_size: NA
j_call: TRBJ1-1
d_call: NA
v_call: TRBV5-4
cdr3_aa: CASSSHQRGLLNTEAFF
cdr3_nt: TGTGCCAGCAGCTCTCACCAGCGAGGACTGTTGAACACTGAAGCTTTCTTT

clone_size: NA
j_call: TRBJ2-1
d_call: TRBD2
v_call: TRBV19
cdr3_aa: CASSASRAGGDEQFF
cdr3_nt: TGTGCCAGTAGTGCGAGTAGGGCGGGAGGGGATGAGCAGTTCTTC

clone_size: NA
j_call: TRBJ2-1
d_call: TRBD2
v_call: TRBV19
cdr3_aa: CASSIRVSSGGPEFF
cdr3_nt: TGTGCCAGTAGTATAAGGGTATCTAGCGGGGGGCCGGAGTTCTTC

clone_size: NA
j_call: TRBJ2-3
d_call: NA
v_call: TRBV25-1
cdr3_aa: CASSEYVSAGSTDTQYF
cdr3_nt: TGTGCCAGCAGTGAATATGTCAGCGCTGGGAGCACAGATACGCAGTATTTT

clone_size: few
j_call: TRBJ1-1
d_call: NA
v_call: TRBV5-4
cdr3_aa: CASSSYRNVGAFF
cdr3_nt: TGTGCCAGCAGCTCATACAGGAACGTCGGAGCTTTCTTT

clone_size: once
j_call: TRBJ1-5
d_call: NA
v_call: TRBV21-1
cdr3_aa: CASSSNRVASNQPQHF
cdr3_nt: TGTGCCAGCAGCAGTAACAGGGTGGCGAGCAATCAGCCCCAGCATTTT

clone_size: once
j_call: TRBJ2-3
d_call: TRBD1
v_call: TRBV24-1
cdr3_aa: CATSDPGQVGNTDTQYF
cdr3_nt: TGTGCCACCAGTGATCCAGGACAGGTTGGGAACACAGATACGCAGTATTTT

clone_size: NA
j_call: TRBJ2-1
d_call: TRBD1
v_call: TRBV9
cdr3_aa: CASSVRQGRAVEQFF
cdr3_nt: TGTGCCAGCAGCGTCCGACAGGGGCGGGCGGTCGAGCAGTTCTTC

clone_size: NA
j_call: TRBJ1-1
d_call: TRBD1
v_call: TRBV5-4
cdr3_aa: CASSREGARRDEAFF
cdr3_nt: TGTGCCAGCAGCCGGGAGGGGGCAAGGCGAGACGAAGCTTTCTTT

clone_size: NA
j_call: TRBJ2-1
d_call: TRBD2
v_call: TRBV19
cdr3_aa: CASSIGTSGGSYNEQFF
cdr3_nt: TGTGCCAGTAGTATTGGGACTAGCGGGGGTTCCTACAATGAGCAGTTCTTC

clone_size: NA
j_call: TRBJ1-5
d_call: TRBD1
v_call: TRBV18
cdr3_aa: CASSPTQGAWSNQPQHF
cdr3_nt: TGTGCCAGCTCACCCACGCAGGGGGCGTGGAGCAATCAGCCCCAGCATTTT

clone_size: NA
j_call: TRBJ1-1
d_call: NA
v_call: TRBV14
cdr3_aa: CASSQAFSAGVSEAFF
cdr3_nt: TGTGCCAGCAGCCAAGCCTTCAGTGCGGGGGTATCTGAAGCTTTCTTT

clone_size: NA
j_call: TRBJ1-5
d_call: NA
v_call: TRBV4-3
cdr3_aa: CASSQEWEVNQPQHF
cdr3_nt: TGCGCCAGCAGCCAAGAGTGGGAGGTCAATCAGCCCCAGCATTTT

clone_size: NA
j_call: TRBJ1-2
d_call: TRBD1
v_call: TRBV5-1
cdr3_aa: CASSSTGIGYGYTF
cdr3_nt: TGCGCCAGCAGCTCGACAGGGATAGGCTATGGCTACACCTTC

clone_size: NA
j_call: TRBJ2-5
d_call: TRBD2
v_call: TRBV5-1
cdr3_aa: CASSLASGDQETQYF
cdr3_nt: TGCGCCAGCAGCTTGGCTAGCGGGGACCAAGAGACCCAGTACTTC

clone_size: NA
j_call: TRBJ2-3
d_call: TRBD2
v_call: TRBV7-9
cdr3_aa: CASSLGIKRESSTDTQYF
cdr3_nt: TGTGCCAGCAGCTTAGGTATAAAGCGGGAGAGTAGCACAGATACGCAGTATTTT

clone_size: NA
j_call: TRBJ1-1
d_call: NA
v_call: TRBV19
cdr3_aa: CATIQGPTEAFF
cdr3_nt: TGTGCCACCATACAGGGACCCACTGAAGCTTTCTTT

clone_size: NA
j_call: TRBJ1-1
d_call: TRBD1
v_call: TRBV7-8
cdr3_aa: CASSRGTAEAFF
cdr3_nt: TGTGCCAGCAGCCGGGGGACAGCCGAAGCTTTCTTT

clone_size: NA
j_call: TRBJ1-1
d_call: NA
v_call: TRBV3-1/TRBV3-2
cdr3_aa: CASSLGLGGTEAFF
cdr3_nt: TGTGCCAGCAGCCTGGGACTTGGAGGGACTGAAGCTTTCTTT

clone_size: NA
j_call: TRBJ1-4
d_call: NA
v_call: TRBV9
cdr3_aa: CASSPISTSEKLFF
cdr3_nt: TGTGCCAGCAGCCCCATCTCCACGAGTGAAAAACTGTTTTTT

clone_size: NA
j_call: TRBJ2-7
d_call: TRBD2
v_call: TRBV3-1/TRBV3-2
cdr3_aa: CASREDGGSYEQYF
cdr3_nt: TGTGCCAGCAGAGAAGACGGGGGGTCCTACGAGCAGTACTTC

clone_size: NA
j_call: TRBJ2-5
d_call: NA
v_call: TRBV15
cdr3_aa: CATSRDIVETQYF
cdr3_nt: TGTGCCACCAGCAGAGATATAGTGGAGACCCAGTACTTC

clone_size: NA
j_call: TRBJ1-2
d_call: NA
v_call: TRBV7-2
cdr3_aa: CASSLQGGDYGYTF
cdr3_nt: TGTGCCAGCAGCTTGCAGGGCGGCGACTATGGCTACACCTTC

clone_size: few
j_call: TRBJ2-3
d_call: TRBD2
v_call: TRBV28
cdr3_aa: CASSFPGTSGRTDTQYF
cdr3_nt: TGTGCCAGCAGTTTCCCTGGGACTAGCGGGCGCACAGATACGCAGTATTTT

clone_size: NA
j_call: TRBJ1-5
d_call: NA
v_call: TRBV24-1
cdr3_aa: CATSDPLQGSNQPQHF
cdr3_nt: TGTGCCACCAGTGATCCGCTACAGGGTAGCAATCAGCCCCAGCATTTT

clone_size: NA
j_call: TRBJ1-2
d_call: TRBD1
v_call: TRBV28
cdr3_aa: CASSSNRGHGYTF
cdr3_nt: TGTGCCAGCAGTTCCAACAGGGGGCATGGCTACACCTTC

clone_size: NA
j_call: TRBJ2-1
d_call: TRBD2
v_call: TRBV5-1
cdr3_aa: CASSLAPPGLAGAEQFF
cdr3_nt: TGCGCCAGCAGCCTCGCGCCGCCCGGACTAGCGGGAGCAGAGCAGTTCTTC

clone_size: NA
j_call: TRBJ2-1
d_call: TRBD2
v_call: TRBV24-1
cdr3_aa: CATSDPVAGSYNEQFF
cdr3_nt: TGTGCCACCAGTGACCCAGTAGCGGGGTCCTACAATGAGCAGTTCTTC

clone_size: once
j_call: TRBJ1-5
d_call: NA
v_call: TRBV6-2/TRBV6-3
cdr3_aa: CASSYRGLSSNQPQHF
cdr3_nt: TGTGCCAGCAGTTACCGTGGACTATCTAGCAATCAGCCCCAGCATTTT

clone_size: few
j_call: TRBJ2-1
d_call: TRBD2
v_call: TRBV6-2/TRBV6-3
cdr3_aa: CASSTHGGGAYNEQFF
cdr3_nt: TGTGCCAGCAGCACGCACGGGGGGGGAGCCTACAATGAGCAGTTCTTC

clone_size: NA
j_call: TRBJ2-3
d_call: TRBD2
v_call: TRBV19
cdr3_aa: CASSRTSGGTDTQYF
cdr3_nt: TGTGCCAGTAGCCGGACTAGCGGGGGCACAGATACGCAGTATTTT

clone_size: NA
j_call: TRBJ2-7
d_call: TRBD1
v_call: TRBV5-1
cdr3_aa: CASSLGGQGYYEQYF
cdr3_nt: TGCGCCAGCAGCTTGGGGGGACAGGGGTACTACGAGCAGTACTTC

clone_size: NA
j_call: TRBJ2-7
d_call: TRBD1
v_call: TRBV4-1
cdr3_aa: CASSLTGTGSSYEQYF
cdr3_nt: TGCGCCAGCAGCCTTACCGGGACAGGGAGCTCCTACGAGCAGTACTTC

clone_size: NA
j_call: TRBJ2-7
d_call: TRBD1
v_call: TRBV14
cdr3_aa: CASSHLWTGGFYEQYF
cdr3_nt: TGTGCCAGCAGCCACCTGTGGACAGGGGGCTTTTACGAGCAGTACTTC

clone_size: NA
j_call: TRBJ1-1
d_call: NA
v_call: TRBV10-1
cdr3_aa: CASSGYGRRNTEAFF
cdr3_nt: TGCGCCAGCAGTGGTTATGGGCGCAGGAACACTGAAGCTTTCTTT

clone_size: few
j_call: TRBJ2-7
d_call: TRBD1
v_call: TRBV19
cdr3_aa: CASSIKQGSYEQYF
cdr3_nt: TGTGCCAGTAGTATAAAACAGGGGTCCTACGAGCAGTACTTC

clone_size: NA
j_call: TRBJ1-2
d_call: NA
v_call: TRBV9
cdr3_aa: CASSPRGGNYGYTF
cdr3_nt: TGTGCCAGCAGCCCGCGAGGAGGAAACTATGGCTACACCTTC

clone_size: NA
j_call: TRBJ2-7
d_call: TRBD1
v_call: TRBV5-1
cdr3_aa: CASSLQGQGFEQYF
cdr3_nt: TGCGCCAGCAGCTTGCAGGGACAGGGATTCGAGCAGTACTTC

clone_size: NA
j_call: TRBJ1-2
d_call: TRBD1
v_call: TRBV7-2
cdr3_aa: CASSLSRGRRGYTF
cdr3_nt: TGTGCCAGCAGCTTATCAAGGGGGCGGAGGGGCTACACCTTC

clone_size: NA
j_call: TRBJ1-2
d_call: TRBD1
v_call: TRBV5-1
cdr3_aa: CASSLGQGLGGYTF
cdr3_nt: TGCGCCAGCAGCTTAGGACAGGGGCTGGGGGGCTACACCTTC

clone_size: NA
j_call: TRBJ2-4
d_call: TRBD2
v_call: TRBV3-1/TRBV3-2
cdr3_aa: CASSHILTSGPFKNIQYF
cdr3_nt: TGTGCCAGCAGCCACATTCTTACTAGCGGGCCATTCAAAAACATTCAGTACTTC

clone_size: NA
j_call: TRBJ2-5
d_call: TRBD1
v_call: TRBV7-9
cdr3_aa: CASSSTGMAVRETQYF
cdr3_nt: TGTGCCAGCAGCTCGACAGGGATGGCCGTCCGGGAGACCCAGTACTTC

clone_size: NA
j_call: TRBJ2-7
d_call: NA
v_call: TRBV29-1
cdr3_aa: CSVEVTGQNYEQYF
cdr3_nt: TGCAGCGTTGAAGTGACAGGCCAAAACTACGAGCAGTACTTC